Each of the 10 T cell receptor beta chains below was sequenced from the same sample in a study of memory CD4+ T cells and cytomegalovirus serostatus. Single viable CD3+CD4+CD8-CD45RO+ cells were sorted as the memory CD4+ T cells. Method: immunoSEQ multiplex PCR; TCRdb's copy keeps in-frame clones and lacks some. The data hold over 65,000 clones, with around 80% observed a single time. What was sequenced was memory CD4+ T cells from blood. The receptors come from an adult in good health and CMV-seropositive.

The CDR3 DNA reads TGTGCCAGCAGTGAAGACCACAGAACCTACAATGAGCAGTTCTTC. It is translated as CASSEDHRTYNEQFF. This rearrangement joins TRBV6-1 to TRBJ2-1; D is unresolved. V lost 1 base and J 2 bases, leaving 9 bases between the germline ends. The germline gives CDR1 MNHNS, CDR2 SASEGT. The CDR3 consists of 15 residues.

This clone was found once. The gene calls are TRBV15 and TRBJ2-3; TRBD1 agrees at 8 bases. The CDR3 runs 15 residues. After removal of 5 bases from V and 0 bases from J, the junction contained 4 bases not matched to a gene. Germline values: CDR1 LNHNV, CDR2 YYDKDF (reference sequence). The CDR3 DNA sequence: TGTGCCACCAGCGGCGACAGGGGTAGCACAGATACGCAGTATTTT. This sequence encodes CATSGDRGSTDTQYF.

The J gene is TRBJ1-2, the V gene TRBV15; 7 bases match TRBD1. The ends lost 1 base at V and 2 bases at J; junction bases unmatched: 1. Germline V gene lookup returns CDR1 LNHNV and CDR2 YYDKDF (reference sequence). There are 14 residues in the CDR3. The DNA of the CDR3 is TGTGCCACCAGCAGAGGGGACAGAAACTATGGCTACACCTTC. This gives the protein CATSRGDRNYGYTF.

The chain's CDR3 is CASSRDRGRGANVLTF. CDR3 nucleotide sequence: TGTGCCAGCAGTCGGGACAGGGGGCGTGGGGCCAACGTCCTGACTTTC. The chain employs TRBV2 and TRBJ2-6, with 12 bases identical to TRBD1. V gave up 5 bases and J gave up 3 bases; unmatched junction bases: 2. Germline-derived CDR1 and CDR2 are SNHLY and FYNNEI. The CDR3 covers 16 residues.

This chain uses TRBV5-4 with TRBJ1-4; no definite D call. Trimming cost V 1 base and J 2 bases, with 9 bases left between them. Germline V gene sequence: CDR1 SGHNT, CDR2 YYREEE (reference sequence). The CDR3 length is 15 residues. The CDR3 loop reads CASSLRGRTNEKLFF. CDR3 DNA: TGTGCCAGCAGCTTGCGGGGAAGGACTAATGAAAAACTGTTTTTT.

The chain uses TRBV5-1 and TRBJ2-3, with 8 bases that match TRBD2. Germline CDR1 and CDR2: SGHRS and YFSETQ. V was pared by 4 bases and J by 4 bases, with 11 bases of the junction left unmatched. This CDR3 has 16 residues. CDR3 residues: CASSPGLVGGPDTQYF. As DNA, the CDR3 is TGCGCCAGCAGCCCGGGACTAGTTGGTGGTCCAGATACGCAGTATTTT.

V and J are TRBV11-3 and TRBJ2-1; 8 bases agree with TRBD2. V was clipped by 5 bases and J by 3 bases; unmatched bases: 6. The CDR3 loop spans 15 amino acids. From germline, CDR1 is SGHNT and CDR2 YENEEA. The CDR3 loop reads CASSRTGTSYNEQFF. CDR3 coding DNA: TGTGCCAGCAGCCGAACCGGGACTAGCTACAATGAGCAGTTCTTC.

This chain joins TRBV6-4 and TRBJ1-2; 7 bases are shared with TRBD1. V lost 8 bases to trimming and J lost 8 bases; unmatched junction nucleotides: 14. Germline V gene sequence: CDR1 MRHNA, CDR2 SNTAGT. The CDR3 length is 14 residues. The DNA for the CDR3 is TGTGCCAGCGTGGGGACAGAGGAATTTCGAGGCTACACCTTC. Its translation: CASVGTEEFRGYTF.

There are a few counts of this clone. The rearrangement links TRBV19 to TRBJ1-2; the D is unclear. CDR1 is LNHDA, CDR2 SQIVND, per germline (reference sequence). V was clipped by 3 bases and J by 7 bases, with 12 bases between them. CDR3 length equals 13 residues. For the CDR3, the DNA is TGTGCCAGTAGTATTTTCGGCCGGTCTGGCTACACCTTC. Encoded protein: CASSIFGRSGYTF.

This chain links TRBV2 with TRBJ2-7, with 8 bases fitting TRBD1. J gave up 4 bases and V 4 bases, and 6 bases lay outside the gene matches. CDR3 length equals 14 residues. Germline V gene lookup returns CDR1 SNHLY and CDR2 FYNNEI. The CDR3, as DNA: TGTGCCAGCAGTGGTCCGGACAGGGCTTACGAGCAGTACGTC. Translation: CASSGPDRAYEQYV.